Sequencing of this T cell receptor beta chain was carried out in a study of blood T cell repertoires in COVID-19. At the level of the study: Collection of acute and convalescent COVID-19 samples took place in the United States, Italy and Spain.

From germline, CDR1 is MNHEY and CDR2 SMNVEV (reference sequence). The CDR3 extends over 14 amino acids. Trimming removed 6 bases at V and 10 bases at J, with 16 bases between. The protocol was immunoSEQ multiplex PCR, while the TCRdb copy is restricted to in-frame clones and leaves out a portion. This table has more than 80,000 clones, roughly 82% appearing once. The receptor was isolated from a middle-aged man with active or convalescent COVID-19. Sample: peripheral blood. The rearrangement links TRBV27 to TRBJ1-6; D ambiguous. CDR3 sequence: CASSPMSGESPLHF. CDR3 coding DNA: TGTGCCAGCAGCCCCATGAGCGGAGAGTCACCCCTCCACTTT.